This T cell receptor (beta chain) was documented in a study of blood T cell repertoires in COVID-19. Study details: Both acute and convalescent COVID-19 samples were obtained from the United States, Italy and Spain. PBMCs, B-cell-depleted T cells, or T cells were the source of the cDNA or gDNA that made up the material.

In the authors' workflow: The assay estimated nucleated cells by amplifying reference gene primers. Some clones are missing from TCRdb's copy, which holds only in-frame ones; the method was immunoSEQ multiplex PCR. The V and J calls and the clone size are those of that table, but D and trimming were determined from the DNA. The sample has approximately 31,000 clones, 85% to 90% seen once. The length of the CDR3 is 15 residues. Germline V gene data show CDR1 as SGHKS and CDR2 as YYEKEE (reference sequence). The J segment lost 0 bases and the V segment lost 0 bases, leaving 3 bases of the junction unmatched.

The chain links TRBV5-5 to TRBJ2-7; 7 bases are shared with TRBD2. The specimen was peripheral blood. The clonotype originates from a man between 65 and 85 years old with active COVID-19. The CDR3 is CASSLVGGSSYEQYF. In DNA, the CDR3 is TGTGCCAGCAGCTTGGTGGGCGGGAGCTCCTACGAGCAGTACTTC.